Sequencing of this T cell receptor beta chain was carried out in a study of OX40 agonist ivuxolimab in advanced cancers. With respect to the entire study: Ivuxolimab was a fully human IgG2 agonistic monoclonal antibody targeting the costimulatory receptor OX40 (CD134). The point of sequencing TCRbeta in the periphery was to test whether ivuxolimab changed TCR sequence diversity and drove clonal T-cell expansion. Partial responses were achieved by three dose-escalation patients, of whom one had hepatocellular carcinoma and two had cutaneous melanoma. The monotherapy dose-escalation portion (N = 52 patients) of the phase I ivuxolimab trial is reported in the paper. Prior anti-PD-1, anti-PD-L1 or anti-CTLA-4 therapy was permitted, and checkpoint inhibitors had been received by roughly two fifths of dose-escalation patients. The dose-escalation cohort was 82.7% male with a mean age of roughly 60 years, ranging from about 20 to 85. Among the approximately 50 dose-escalation patients, about 20 had hepatocellular carcinoma, roughly 15 melanoma, 9 renal cell carcinoma and 9 head and neck cancer. Intravenous ivuxolimab was administered to patients every 2 weeks at six dose levels: 0.01, 0.1, 0.3, 1.5, 3 and 10 mg/kg.

Genomic DNA was extracted from sorted cells for sequencing of the TCRbeta CDR3 region. TCRbeta CDR3 regions were sequenced using the immunoSEQ Assay. In its TCRdb copy, this immuneACCESS table keeps in-frame sequences only and misses some clones. Where compared with another copy, unresolved V genes explain less than half of these, and the others have no known cause. The sample has roughly 67,000 clones on record, approximately 86% of them singletons. The ten largest make up around 5.1% of the sample. Patients with autoimmune disease history or receiving systemic immunosuppression were excluded from the trial. In every dose cohort, peripheral blood was drawn for TCR sequencing at baseline, cycle 4 day 1, and cycle 7 day 1. The samples were drawn from a first-in-human, open-label, multicenter phase I dose-escalation trial of ivuxolimab. Adults with locally advanced or metastatic melanoma, renal cell carcinoma, hepatocellular carcinoma or head and neck squamous cell carcinoma were enrolled in the trial. CD4+ and CD8+ T cells were sorted separately from peripheral blood before TCR sequencing.

Note on this clone: No cognate antigen has been identified for it. Qualities for individual bases were not recorded, and no much larger clone is one base off.

CDR3 length: 15 amino acids, cysteine to phenylalanine. The CDR3 DNA has 45 bases and is translated from base 1. The germline ends are 9 bases apart after V is trimmed by 1 base and J by 2 bases. For CDR1 and CDR2, the germline V gene lists SGHAT and FQNNGV. What the research found in general, with its limitations: After ivuxolimab, CD8+ T cells had more expanded clones than CD4+ T cells on average. In the 0.1-3.0 mg/kg groups, partial responders had among the lowest normalized peripheral clonal expansion, particularly in CD8+ T cells. Clonal expansion of both CD4+ and CD8+ blood T cells was observed from baseline to week 6 at doses 0.1 to 3.0 mg/kg. Low levels of normalized T-cell clonal expansion were also seen in some nonresponding patients. Which antigens the clonally expanded peripheral T cells were specific for was not determined.

The clonotype originates from an adult with an advanced solid tumor such as melanoma, head and neck, liver or kidney cancer. The sample in question was CD4+ or CD8+ T cells sorted from blood, obtained in a trial of the OX40 agonist ivuxolimab. The V and J genes are TRBV11-2 and TRBJ2-1; a weak D assignment points to TRBD1 (5 bases agree). Here the CDR3 is given as CASSLVGLTYNEQFF. At the DNA level, the sequence is TGTGCCAGCAGCTTAGTGGGGCTAACCTACAATGAGCAGTTCTTC. Supplemented by the reference TRBV11-2 and TRBJ2-1 proteins around the CDR3, the complete variable domain is EAGVAQSPRYKIIEKRQSVAFWCNPISGHATLYWYQQILGQGPKLLIQFQNNGVVDDSQLPKDRFSAERLKGVDSTLKIQPAKLEDSAVYLCASSLVGLTYNEQFFGPGTRLTVL.